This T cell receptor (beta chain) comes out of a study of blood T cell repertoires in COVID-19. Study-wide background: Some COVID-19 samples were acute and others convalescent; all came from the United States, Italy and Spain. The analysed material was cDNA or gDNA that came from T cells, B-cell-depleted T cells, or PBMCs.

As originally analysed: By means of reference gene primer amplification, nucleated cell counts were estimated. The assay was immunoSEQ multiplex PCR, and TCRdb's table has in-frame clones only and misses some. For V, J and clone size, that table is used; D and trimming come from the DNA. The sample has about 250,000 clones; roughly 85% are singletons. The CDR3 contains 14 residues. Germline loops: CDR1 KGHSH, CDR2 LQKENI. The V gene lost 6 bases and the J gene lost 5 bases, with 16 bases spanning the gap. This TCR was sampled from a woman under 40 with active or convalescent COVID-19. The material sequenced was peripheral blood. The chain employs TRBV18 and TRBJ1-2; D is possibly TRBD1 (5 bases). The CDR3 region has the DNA TGTGCCAGCTCCCCGGAAAGGGGTGGGTATGGCTACACCTTC. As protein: CASSPERGGYGYTF.